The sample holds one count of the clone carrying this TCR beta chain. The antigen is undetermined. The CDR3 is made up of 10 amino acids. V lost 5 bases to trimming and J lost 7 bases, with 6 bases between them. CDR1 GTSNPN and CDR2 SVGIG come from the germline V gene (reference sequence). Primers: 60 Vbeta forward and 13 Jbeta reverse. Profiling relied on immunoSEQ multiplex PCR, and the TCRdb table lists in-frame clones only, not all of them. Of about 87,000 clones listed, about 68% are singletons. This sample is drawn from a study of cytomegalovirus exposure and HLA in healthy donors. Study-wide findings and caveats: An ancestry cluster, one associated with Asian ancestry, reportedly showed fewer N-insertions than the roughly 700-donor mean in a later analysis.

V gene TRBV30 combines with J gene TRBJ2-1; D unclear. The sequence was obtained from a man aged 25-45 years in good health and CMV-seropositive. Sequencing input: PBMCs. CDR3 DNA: TGTGCCTGGGCCGGGAATGAGCAGTTCTTC. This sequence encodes CAWAGNEQFF.